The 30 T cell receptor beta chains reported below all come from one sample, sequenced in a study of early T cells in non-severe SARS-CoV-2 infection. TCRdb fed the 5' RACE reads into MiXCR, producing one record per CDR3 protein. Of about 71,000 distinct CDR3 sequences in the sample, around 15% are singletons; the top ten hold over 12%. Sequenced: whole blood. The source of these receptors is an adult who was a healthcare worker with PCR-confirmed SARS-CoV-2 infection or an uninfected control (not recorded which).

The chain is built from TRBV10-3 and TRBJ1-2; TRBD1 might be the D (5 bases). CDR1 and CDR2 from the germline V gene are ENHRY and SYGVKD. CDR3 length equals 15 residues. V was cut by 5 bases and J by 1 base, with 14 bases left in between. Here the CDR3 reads CAISSRGDVNYGYTF. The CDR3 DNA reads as TGTGCCATCAGTAGTCGGGGGGACGTTAACTATGGCTACACCTTC.

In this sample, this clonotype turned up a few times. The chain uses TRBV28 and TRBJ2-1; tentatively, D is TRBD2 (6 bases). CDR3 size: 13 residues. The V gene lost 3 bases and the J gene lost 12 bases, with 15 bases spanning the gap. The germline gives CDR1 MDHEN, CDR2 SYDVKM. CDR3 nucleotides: TGTGCCAGCAGTTTGAGGCTTTCCGGGGGGCAGTTCTTC. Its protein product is CASSLRLSGGQFF.

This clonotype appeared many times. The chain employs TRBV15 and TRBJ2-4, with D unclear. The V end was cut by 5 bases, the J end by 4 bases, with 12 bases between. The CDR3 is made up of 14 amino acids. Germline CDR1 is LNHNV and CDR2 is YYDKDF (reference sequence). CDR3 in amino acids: CATSQSRVKNIQYF. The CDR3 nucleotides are TGTGCCACCAGCCAGAGCCGGGTTAAAAACATTCAGTACTTC.

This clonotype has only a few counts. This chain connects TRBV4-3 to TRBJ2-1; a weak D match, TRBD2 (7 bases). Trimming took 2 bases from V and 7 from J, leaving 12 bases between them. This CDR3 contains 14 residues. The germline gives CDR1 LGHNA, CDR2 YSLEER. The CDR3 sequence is CASSQSRGGNEQFF. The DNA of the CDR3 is TGCGCCAGCAGCCAATCGAGGGGGGGGAATGAGCAGTTCTTC.

As DNA, the CDR3 is TGCAGCGTCGCGGGGTCACCGAATGAAAAACTGTTTTTT. It encodes CSVAGSPNEKLFF. This chain joins TRBV29-1 and TRBJ1-4, with unresolved D. The V and J ends lost 6 bases and 5 bases respectively, with 13 bases between them. Germline V CDR1 and CDR2: SQVTM, ANQGSEA. The CDR3 covers 13 residues.

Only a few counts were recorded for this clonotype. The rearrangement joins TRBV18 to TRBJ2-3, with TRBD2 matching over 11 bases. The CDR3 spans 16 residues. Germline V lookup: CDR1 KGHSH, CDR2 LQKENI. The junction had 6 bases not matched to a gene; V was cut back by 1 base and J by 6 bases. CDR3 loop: CASSPQTSGAVDTQYF. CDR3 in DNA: TGTGCCAGCTCACCACAGACTAGCGGGGCGGTGGATACGCAGTATTTT.

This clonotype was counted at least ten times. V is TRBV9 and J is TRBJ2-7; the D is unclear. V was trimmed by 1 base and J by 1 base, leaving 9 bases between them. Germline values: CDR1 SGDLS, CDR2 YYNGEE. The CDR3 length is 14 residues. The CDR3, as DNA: TGTGCCAGCAGCGTACGGTGGGAATCCTACGAGCAGTACTTC. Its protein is CASSVRWESYEQYF.

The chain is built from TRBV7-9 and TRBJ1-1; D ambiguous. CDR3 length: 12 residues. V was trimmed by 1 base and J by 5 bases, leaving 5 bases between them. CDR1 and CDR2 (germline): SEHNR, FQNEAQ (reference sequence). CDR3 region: CASSLGETEAFF. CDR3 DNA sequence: TGTGCCAGCAGCTTAGGGGAAACTGAAGCTTTCTTT.

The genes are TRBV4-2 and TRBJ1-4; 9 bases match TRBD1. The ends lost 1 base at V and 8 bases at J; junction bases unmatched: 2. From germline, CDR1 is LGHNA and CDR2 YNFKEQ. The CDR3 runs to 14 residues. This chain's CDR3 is CASSQGDREEKLFF. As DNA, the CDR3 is TGTGCCAGCAGCCAAGGGGACAGGGAGGAAAAACTGTTTTTT.

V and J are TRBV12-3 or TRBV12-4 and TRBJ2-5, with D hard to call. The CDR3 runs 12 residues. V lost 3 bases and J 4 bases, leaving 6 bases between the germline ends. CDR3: CASSFGLETQYF. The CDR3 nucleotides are TGTGCCAGCAGTTTTGGGCTAGAGACCCAGTACTTC.

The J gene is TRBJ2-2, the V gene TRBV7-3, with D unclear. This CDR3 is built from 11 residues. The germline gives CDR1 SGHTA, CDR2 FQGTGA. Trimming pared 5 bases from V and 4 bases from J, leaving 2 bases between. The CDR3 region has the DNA TGTGCCAGCAGCACCACCGGGGAGCTGTTTTTT. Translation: CASSTTGELFF.

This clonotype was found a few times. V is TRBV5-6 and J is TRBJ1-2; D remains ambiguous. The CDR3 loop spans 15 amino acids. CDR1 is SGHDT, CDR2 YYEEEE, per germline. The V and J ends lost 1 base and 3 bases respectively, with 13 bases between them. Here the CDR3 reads CASSLYLRLDYGYTF. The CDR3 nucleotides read TGTGCCAGCAGCTTGTACCTCCGACTAGACTATGGCTACACCTTC.

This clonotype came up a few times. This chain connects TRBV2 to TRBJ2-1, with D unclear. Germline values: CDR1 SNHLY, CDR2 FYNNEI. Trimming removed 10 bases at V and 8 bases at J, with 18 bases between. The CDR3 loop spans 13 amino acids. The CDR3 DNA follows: TGTGCCACCCTTAACCTGGCATTCCATGAGCAGTTCTTC. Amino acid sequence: CATLNLAFHEQFF.

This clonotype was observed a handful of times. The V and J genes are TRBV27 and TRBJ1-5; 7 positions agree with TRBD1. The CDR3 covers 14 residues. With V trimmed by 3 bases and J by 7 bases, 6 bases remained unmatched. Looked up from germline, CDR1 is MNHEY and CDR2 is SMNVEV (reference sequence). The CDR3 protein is CASSFNRGHQPQHF. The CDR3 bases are TGTGCCAGCAGTTTTAATAGGGGGCACCAGCCCCAGCATTTT.

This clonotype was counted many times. The CDR3 region is CASSYRGRNTEAFF. The CDR3 coding sequence is TGTGCCAGCAGTTACAGGGGTCGGAACACTGAAGCTTTCTTT. The V gene is TRBV6-2 or TRBV6-3, the J gene TRBJ1-1, with D possibly matching TRBD1 (5 bases). Germline V gene sequence: CDR1 MNHEY, CDR2 SVGEGT. V was shortened by 2 bases and J by 1 base, with 8 bases between the two germline ends. The CDR3 totals 14 residues.

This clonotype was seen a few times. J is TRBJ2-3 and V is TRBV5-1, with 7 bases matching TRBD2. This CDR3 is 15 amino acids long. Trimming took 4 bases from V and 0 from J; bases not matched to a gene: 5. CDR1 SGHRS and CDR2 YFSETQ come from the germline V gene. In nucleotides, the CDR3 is TGCGCCAGCAGCACAGCGGGGTCTAGCACAGATACGCAGTATTTT. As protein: CASSTAGSSTDTQYF.

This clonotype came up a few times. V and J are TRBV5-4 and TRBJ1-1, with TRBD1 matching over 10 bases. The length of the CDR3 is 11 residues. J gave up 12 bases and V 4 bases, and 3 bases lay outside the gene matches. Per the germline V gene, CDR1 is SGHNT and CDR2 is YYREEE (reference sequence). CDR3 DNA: TGTGCCAGCAGCGGGGGACAGGGGACTTTCTTT. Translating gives CASSGGQGTFF. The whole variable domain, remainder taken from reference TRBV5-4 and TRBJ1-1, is ETGVTQSPTHLIKTRGQQVTLRCSSQSGHNTVSWYQQALGQGPQFIFQYYREEENGRGNFPPRFSGLQFPNYSSELNVNALELDDSALYLCASSGGQGTFFGQGTRLTVV.

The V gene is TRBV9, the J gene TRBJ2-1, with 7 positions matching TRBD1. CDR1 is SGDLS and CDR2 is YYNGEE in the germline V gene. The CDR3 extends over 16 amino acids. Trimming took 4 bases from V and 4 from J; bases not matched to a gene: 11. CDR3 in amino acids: CASSSPRAGGYNEQFF. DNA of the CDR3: TGTGCCAGCAGCTCCCCCCGGGCAGGGGGATACAATGAGCAGTTCTTC.

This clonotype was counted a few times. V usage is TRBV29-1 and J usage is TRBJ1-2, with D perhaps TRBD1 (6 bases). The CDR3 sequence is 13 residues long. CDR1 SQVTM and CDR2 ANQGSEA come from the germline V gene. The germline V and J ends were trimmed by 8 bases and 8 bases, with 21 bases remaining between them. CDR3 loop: CSFIPTGIGGYTF. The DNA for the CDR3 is TGCAGCTTCATACCCACAGGGATCGGAGGCTACACCTTC. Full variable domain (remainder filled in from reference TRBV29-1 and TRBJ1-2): SAVISQKPSRDICQRGTSLTIQCQVDSQVTMMFWYRQQPGQSLTLIATANQGSEATYESGFVIDKFPISRPNLTFSTLTVSNMSPEDSSIYLCSFIPTGIGGYTFGSGTRLTVV.

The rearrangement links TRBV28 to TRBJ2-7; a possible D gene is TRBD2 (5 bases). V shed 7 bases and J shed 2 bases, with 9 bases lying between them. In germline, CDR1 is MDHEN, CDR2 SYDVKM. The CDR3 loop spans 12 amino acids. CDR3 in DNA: TGTGCCAGCAATGAGGGAACCTACGAGCAGTACTTC. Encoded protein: CASNEGTYEQYF.

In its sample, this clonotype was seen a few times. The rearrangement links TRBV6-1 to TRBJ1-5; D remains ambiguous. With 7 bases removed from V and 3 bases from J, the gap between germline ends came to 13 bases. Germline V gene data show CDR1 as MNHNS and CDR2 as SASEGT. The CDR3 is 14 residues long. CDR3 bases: TGTGCCAGCAACCCGACGGGATTCAATCAGCCCCAGCATTTT. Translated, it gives CASNPTGFNQPQHF.

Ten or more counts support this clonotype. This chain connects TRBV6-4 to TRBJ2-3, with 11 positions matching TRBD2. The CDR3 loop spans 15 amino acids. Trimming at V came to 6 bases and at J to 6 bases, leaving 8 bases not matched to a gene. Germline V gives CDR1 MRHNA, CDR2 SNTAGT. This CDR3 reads CASSLSGGAEDTQYF. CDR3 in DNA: TGTGCCAGCAGCCTTAGCGGGGGGGCCGAGGATACGCAGTATTTT.

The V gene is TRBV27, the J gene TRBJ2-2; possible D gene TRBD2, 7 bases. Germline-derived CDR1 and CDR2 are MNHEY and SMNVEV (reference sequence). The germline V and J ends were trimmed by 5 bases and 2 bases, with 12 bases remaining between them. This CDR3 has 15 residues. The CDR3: CASSPRGPNTGELFF. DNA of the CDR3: TGTGCCAGCAGTCCGCGGGGGCCAAACACCGGGGAGCTGTTTTTT.

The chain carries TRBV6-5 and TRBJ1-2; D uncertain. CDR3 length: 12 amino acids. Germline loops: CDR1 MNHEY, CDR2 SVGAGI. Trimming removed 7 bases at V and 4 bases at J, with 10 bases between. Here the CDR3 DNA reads TGTGCCAGCAAACGGACGAGCTATGGCTACACCTTC. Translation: CASKRTSYGYTF.

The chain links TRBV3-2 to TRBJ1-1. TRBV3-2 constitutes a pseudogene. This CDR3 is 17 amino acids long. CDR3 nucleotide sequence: TGTGCCAGCAGCCAAGAAGGTCGATTAACCTTAGGAACTGAAGCTTTCTTT. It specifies CASSQEGRLTLGTEAFF.

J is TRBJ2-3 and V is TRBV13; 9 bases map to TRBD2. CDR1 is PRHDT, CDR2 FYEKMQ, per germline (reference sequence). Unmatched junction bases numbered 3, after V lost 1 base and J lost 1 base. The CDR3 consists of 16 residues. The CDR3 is CASSLEAGGRTDTQYF. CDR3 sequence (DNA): TGTGCCAGCAGCTTAGAAGCGGGGGGACGCACAGATACGCAGTATTTT.

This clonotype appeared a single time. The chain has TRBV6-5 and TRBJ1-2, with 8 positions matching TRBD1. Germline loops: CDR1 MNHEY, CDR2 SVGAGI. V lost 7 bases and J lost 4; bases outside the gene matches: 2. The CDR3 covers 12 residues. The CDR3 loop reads CASTDRVYGYTF. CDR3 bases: TGTGCCAGCACGGACAGGGTCTATGGCTACACCTTC.

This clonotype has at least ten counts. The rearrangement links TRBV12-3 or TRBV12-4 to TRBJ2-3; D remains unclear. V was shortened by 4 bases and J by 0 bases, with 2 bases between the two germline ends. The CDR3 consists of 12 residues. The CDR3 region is CASSYSTDTQYF. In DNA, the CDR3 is TGTGCCAGCAGTTACAGCACAGATACGCAGTATTTT.

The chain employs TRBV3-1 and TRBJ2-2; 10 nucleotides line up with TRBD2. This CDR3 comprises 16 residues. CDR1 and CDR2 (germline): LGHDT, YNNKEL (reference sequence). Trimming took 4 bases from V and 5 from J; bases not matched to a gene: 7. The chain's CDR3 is CASSPLAGGGTGELFF. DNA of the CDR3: TGTGCCAGCAGCCCCTTAGCGGGGGGCGGGACCGGGGAGCTGTTTTTT.

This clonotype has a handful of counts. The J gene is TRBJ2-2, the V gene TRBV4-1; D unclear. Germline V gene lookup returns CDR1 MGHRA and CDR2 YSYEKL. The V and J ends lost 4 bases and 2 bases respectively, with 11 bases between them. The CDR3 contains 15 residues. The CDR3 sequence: CASSLATSNTGELFF. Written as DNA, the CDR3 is TGCGCCAGCAGCCTCGCCACTTCAAACACCGGGGAGCTGTTTTTT.